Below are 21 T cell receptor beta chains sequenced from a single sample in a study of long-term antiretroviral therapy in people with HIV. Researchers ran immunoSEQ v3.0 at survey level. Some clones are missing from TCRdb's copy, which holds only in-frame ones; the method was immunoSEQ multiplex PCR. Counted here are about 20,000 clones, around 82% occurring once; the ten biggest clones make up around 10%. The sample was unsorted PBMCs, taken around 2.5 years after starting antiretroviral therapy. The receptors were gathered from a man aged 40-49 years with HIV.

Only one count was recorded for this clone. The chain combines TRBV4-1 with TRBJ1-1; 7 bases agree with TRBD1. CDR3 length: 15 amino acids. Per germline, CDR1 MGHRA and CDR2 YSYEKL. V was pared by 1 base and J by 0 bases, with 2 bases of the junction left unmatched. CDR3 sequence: CASSQVQGLNTEAFF. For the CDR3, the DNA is TGCGCCAGCAGCCAAGTACAGGGGCTGAACACTGAAGCTTTCTTT.

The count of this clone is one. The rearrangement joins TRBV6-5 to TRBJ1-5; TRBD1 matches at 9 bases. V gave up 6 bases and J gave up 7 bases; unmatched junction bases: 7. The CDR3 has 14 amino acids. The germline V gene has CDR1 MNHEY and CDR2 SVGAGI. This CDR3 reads CASSRTGEMQPQHF. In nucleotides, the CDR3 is TGTGCCAGCAGCCGGACAGGGGAAATGCAGCCCCAGCATTTT.

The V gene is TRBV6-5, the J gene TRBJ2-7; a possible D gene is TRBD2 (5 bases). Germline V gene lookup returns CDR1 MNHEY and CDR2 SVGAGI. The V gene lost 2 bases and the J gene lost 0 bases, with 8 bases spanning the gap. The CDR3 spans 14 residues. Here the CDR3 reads CASSYTRLSYEQYF. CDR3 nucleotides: TGTGCCAGCAGTTACACTAGACTCTCCTACGAGCAGTACTTC.

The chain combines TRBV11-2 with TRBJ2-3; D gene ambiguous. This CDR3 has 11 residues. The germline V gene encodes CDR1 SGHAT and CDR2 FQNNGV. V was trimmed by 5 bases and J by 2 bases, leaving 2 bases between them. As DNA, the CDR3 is TGTGCCAGCAGCCACACAGATACGCAGTATTTT. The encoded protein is CASSHTDTQYF.

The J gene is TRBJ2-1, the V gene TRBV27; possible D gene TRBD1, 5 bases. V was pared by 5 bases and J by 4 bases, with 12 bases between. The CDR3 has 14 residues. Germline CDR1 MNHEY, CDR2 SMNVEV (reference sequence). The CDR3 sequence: CASSQGNTYNEQFF. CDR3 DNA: TGTGCCAGCAGTCAGGGTAACACTTACAATGAGCAGTTCTTC.

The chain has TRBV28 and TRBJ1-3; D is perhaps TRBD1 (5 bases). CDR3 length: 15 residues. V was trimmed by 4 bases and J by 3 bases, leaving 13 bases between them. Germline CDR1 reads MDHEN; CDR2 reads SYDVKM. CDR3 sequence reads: CASSWGTELGNTIYF. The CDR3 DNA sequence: TGTGCCAGCAGTTGGGGCACAGAACTTGGAAACACCATATATTTT.

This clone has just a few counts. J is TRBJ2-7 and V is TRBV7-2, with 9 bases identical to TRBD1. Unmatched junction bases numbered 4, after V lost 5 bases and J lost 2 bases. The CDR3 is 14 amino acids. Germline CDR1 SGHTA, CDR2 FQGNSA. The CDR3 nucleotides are TGTGCCAGCAGCCGGGGACAGGGTCCCTACGAGCAGTACTTC. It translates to CASSRGQGPYEQYF.

The CDR3 region has the DNA TGTGCCAGCAGCTTAGATCAAGGGAATTCACCCCTCCACTTT. Residues: CASSLDQGNSPLHF. The chain employs TRBV11-2 and TRBJ1-6; no clear D. Germline V gene data show CDR1 as SGHAT and CDR2 as FQNNGV. The CDR3 spans 14 residues. V lost 0 bases and J 7 bases, leaving 7 bases between the germline ends.

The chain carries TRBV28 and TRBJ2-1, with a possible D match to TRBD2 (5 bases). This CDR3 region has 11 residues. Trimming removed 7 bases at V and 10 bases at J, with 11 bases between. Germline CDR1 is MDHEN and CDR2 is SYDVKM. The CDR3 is CASTDSEEQFF. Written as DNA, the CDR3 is TGTGCCAGCACCGATAGCGAGGAGCAGTTCTTC.

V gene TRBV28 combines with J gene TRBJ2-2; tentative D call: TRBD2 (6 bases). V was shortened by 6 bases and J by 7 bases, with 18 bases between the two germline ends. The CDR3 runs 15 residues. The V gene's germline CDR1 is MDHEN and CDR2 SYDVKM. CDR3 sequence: CASRGGEGKGGELFF. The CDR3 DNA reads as TGTGCCAGCAGGGGGGGTGAAGGTAAAGGCGGGGAGCTGTTTTTT.

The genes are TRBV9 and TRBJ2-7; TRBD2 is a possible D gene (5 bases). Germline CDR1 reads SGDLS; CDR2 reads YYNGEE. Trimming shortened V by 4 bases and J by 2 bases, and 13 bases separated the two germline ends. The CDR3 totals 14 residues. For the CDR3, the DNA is TGTGCCAGCAGCCCTCGACTAACCACCTACGAGCAGTACTTC. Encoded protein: CASSPRLTTYEQYF. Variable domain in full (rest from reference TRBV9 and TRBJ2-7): DSGVTQTPKHLITATGQRVTLRCSPRSGDLSVYWYQQSLDQGLQFLIQYYNGEERAKGNILERFSAQQFPDLHSELNLSSLELGDSALYFCASSPRLTTYEQYFGPGTRLTVT.

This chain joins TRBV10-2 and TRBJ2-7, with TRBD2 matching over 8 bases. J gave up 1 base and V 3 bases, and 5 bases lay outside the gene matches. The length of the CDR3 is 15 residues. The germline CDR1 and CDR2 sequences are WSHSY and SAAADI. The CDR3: CASSDRAGESYEQYF. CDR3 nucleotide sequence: TGCGCCAGCAGTGATAGAGCGGGAGAGTCCTACGAGCAGTACTTC.

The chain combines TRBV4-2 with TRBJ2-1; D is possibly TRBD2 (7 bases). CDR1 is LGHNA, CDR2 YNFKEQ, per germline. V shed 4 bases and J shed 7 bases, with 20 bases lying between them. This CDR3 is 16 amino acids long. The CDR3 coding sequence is TGTGCCAGCAGCCTCGAGGGGGGGGCGCCAGAGAATGAGCAGTTCTTC. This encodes CASSLEGGAPENEQFF.

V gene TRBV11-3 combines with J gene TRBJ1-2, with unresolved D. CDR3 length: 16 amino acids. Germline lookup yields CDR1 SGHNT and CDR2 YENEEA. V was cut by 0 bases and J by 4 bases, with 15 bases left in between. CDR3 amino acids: CASSLEGLYRPYGYTF. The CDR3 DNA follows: TGTGCCAGCAGCTTAGAAGGTTTGTACAGACCCTATGGCTACACCTTC. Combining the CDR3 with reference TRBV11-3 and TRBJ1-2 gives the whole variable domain EAGVVQSPRYKIIEKKQPVAFWCNPISGHNTLYWYLQNLGQGPELLIRYENEEAVDDSQLPKDRFSAERLKGVDSTLKIQPAELGDSAVYLCASSLEGLYRPYGYTFGSGTRLTVV.

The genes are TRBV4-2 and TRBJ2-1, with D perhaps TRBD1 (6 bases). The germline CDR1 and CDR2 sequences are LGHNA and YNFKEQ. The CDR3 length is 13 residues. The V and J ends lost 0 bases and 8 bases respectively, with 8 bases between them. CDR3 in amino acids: CASSQDGGDEQFF. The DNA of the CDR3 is TGTGCCAGCAGCCAAGATGGGGGCGATGAGCAGTTCTTC.

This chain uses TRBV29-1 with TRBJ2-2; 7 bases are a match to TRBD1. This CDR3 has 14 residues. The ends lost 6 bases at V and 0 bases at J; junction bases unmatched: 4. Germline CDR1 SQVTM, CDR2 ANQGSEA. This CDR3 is CSVLGQTNTGELFF. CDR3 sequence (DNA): TGCAGCGTCCTGGGACAGACGAACACCGGGGAGCTGTTTTTT.

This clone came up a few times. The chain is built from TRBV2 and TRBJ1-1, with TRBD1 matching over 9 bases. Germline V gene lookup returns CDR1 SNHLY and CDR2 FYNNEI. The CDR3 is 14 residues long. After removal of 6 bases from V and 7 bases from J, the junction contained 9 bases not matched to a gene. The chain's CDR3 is CASSPGQGKGEAFF. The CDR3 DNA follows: TGTGCCAGCAGCCCGGGACAGGGCAAGGGTGAAGCTTTCTTT.

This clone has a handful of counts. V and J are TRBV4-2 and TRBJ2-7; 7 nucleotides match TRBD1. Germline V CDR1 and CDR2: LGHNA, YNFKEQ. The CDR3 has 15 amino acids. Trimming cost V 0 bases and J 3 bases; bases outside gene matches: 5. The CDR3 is CASSQEGQTNYEQYF. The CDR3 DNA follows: TGTGCCAGCAGCCAAGAGGGACAGACCAACTACGAGCAGTACTTC.

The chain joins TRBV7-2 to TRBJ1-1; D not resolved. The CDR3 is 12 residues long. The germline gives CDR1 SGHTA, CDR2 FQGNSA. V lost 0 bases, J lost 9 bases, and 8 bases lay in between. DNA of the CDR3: TGTGCCAGCAGCTTAGCTGACGCGAAAGCTTTCTTT. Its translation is CASSLADAKAFF.

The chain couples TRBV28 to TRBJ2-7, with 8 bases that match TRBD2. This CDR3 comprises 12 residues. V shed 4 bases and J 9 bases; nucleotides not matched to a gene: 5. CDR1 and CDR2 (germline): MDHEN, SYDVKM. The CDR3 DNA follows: TGTGCCAGCAGTTCCTTTGCGGGAGGGCAGTACTTC. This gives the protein CASSSFAGGQYF.

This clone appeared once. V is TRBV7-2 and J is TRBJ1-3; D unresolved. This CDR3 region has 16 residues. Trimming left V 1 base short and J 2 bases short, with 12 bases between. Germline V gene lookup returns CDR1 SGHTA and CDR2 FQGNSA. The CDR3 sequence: CASSLEVTGAGNTIYF. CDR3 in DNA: TGTGCCAGCAGCTTAGAAGTCACGGGTGCTGGAAACACCATATATTTT.